The sequence of this T cell receptor beta chain was determined in a study of blood T cell dynamics during melanoma immunotherapy (dated by TCRdb to 2018 to 2020). At the level of the whole study: All patients had metastatic melanoma and were given first-line pembrolizumab or nivolumab plus ipilimumab as standard of care in the United Kingdom. To identify early correlates of response, the study profiled peripheral T cell receptor repertoires in patients with metastatic melanoma before and after one cycle of checkpoint inhibitor therapy. Consecutive patients formed a training cohort, and a further independent group of patients from the same centre was pooled into an external validation set. Overall study results and their limits: The relatively small sample size was acknowledged as potentially limiting generalization of the results. Patients who later achieved disease control showed a bifurcated PBMC repertoire reorganization at W3, with increased clonality or increased diversity, unlike progressors. The study could not determine whether the T cell clones driving repertoire changes were melanoma-specific or reflected general immune activation.

The sample's time point label, in plain terms: week 3, after first cycle of checkpoint inhibitor. Blood samples were taken before treatment (T0) and at week 3 (W3), following the first cycle of checkpoint blockade. Except for a couple of patients with rapid clinical progression, response was assessed 12 weeks after the first infusion by RECIST 1.1; disease control meant complete response, partial response or stable disease. Patients with prior systemic cancer treatment, concomitant immunosuppressant therapy or synchronous other active malignancies were excluded. To track both circulating cells and T cell turnover, TCR beta was sequenced from bulk PBMC as well as from plasma cell-free DNA. Lymphoprep and SepMate tubes were used to isolate PBMC from blood, and red cell lysis was then performed. QIAamp DNA Blood Mini kits were used to extract DNA from PBMC and from sorted T cell subsets. As regards this clone: Its antigen specificity is not known. Per-base qualities were not stored, and no clone one base away is much larger.

Relative to germline, V is 1 base shorter and J is 3 bases shorter, with 11 bases between their ends. The CDR3 contains 15 residues, cysteine and phenylalanine counted. Only the CDR3 region is kept as DNA, spanning 45 bases read in frame from base 1. Via the germline V gene, CDR1 is SGHDT and CDR2 YYEEEE. Every bulk PBMC sample had a fixed 350 ng of DNA loaded. TCR beta CDR3 sequences were amplified from genomic DNA with the immunoSEQ TCRb Assay kit following manufacturer instructions. The KAPA Library Quantification Kit for Illumina platforms was used to quantify the pooled libraries by qPCR. Pooled libraries were clustered at about 0.6-1.2 pM and sequenced on an Illumina NextSeq 500. The paper's processing steps were these. TCR data were analyzed using immunoSEQ ANALYZER and the R LymphoSeq package. A rearrangement efficiency score was calculated as productive divided by the sum of productive and non-productive CDR3 sequences. Clonality was measured with the Gini coefficient and diversity with the Renyi index at alpha=1, and both measures were compared pairwise between timepoints within each patient. Clonal relatedness used an edit distance of 3, and repertoire similarity used the Bhattacharyya coefficient, both computed in LymphoSeq. To classify response, a linear discriminant analysis based on week-3 changes in clonality and diversity was built using the R MASS and caret packages. TCRdb took this table from immuneACCESS and kept in-frame rearrangements with V and J called. Such tables lack part of the clones; where checked against another copy, unresolved V genes explain under half of the gap, and the rest is unexplained. The V and J calls and clone size are taken from that table; D and trimming were inferred from the DNA. The sample records about 4,200 clones, about 88% of which are singletons. The top ten clones comprise roughly 4% of the sample.

The starting material was blood, obtained from a patient treated with checkpoint blockade. This sequence originates from a human donor with melanoma. Recombination connected TRBV5-6 to TRBJ2-1; TRBD2 is possibly the D segment (5 matching bases). CDR3 loop: CASSLSLAGYNEQFF. The DNA sequence follows: TGTGCCAGCAGCTTGTCTCTAGCTGGCTACAATGAGCAGTTCTTC.